These 5 T cell receptor beta chains were all obtained from the same sample, sequenced in a study of CD8 T cells in Susac syndrome. Reverse transcription of about 0.45 to 1 ug RNA was performed with random hexamers. One entry per CDR3 protein results from TCRdb running MiXCR on the immunoSEQ multiplex PCR reads. The sample has 250,000 to 300,000 distinct CDR3 sequences; over 75% are singletons. Sequenced input: CD8+ T cells from PBMCs. All receptors come from a human donor with multiple sclerosis.

The chain has TRBV12-3 or TRBV12-4 and TRBJ1-1; D remains unclear. This CDR3 contains 13 residues. Between the trimmed V and J ends, which lost 6 bases and 6 bases, there was a span of 14 bases. The CDR3 is CASSPLDGAEAFF. The CDR3 bases are TGTGCCAGCAGCCCCCTGGACGGGGCTGAAGCTTTCTTT.

The V and J genes are TRBV12-3 or TRBV12-4 and TRBJ2-1; tentatively, D is TRBD2 (5 bases). V was clipped by 7 bases and J by 5 bases, with 21 bases between them. The CDR3 consists of 16 residues. CDR3 DNA sequence: TGTGCCAGCAAACGGGCCCCGCTTCGGGAAAACAATGAGCAGTTCTTC. Its protein is CASKRAPLRENNEQFF.

The chain is built from TRBV6-5 and TRBJ2-2; D gene unclear. The CDR3 is 16 residues long. Germline CDR1 and CDR2: MNHEY and SVGAGI. The V end lost 1 base, the J end lost 4 bases, and 13 bases lay between the germline ends. DNA of the CDR3: TGTGCCAGCAGTTACTTTAGGACCCCGGCCACCGGGGAGCTGTTTTTT. Amino acid sequence: CASSYFRTPATGELFF.

V is TRBV11-3 and J is TRBJ2-1; 10 nucleotides line up with TRBD2. This CDR3 region has 15 residues. Germline lookup yields CDR1 SGHNT and CDR2 YENEEA. Germline trimming cut 5 bases from V and 6 bases from J; bases unmatched to any gene: 7. CDR3 DNA sequence: TGTGCCAGCAGCCTTAGCGGGAGGAGGTTCAATGAGCAGTTCTTC. Protein sequence: CASSLSGRRFNEQFF.

This clonotype was picked up one time. V and J are TRBV6-5 and TRBJ2-5, with D possibly matching TRBD2 (5 bases). V lost 6 bases, J lost 5 bases, and 10 bases lay in between. CDR1 and CDR2 (germline): MNHEY, SVGAGI. This CDR3 contains 12 residues. In nucleotides, the CDR3 is TGTGCCAGCAGGGCTAGCTGGGAGACCCAGTACTTC. Residues: CASRASWETQYF.